The clone carrying this TCR beta chain appeared many times. Antigen: not known. This sample was taken from a study of response to subunit inactivated influenza vaccine. TCRdb re-called the RT-PCR reads through MiXCR, storing one row per CDR3 protein. The sample consists of around 160,000 distinct CDR3 sequences, approximately 10% of them appearing once. The CDR3 length is 14 residues. Trimming took 4 bases from V and 1 from J; bases not matched to a gene: 6. Germline V gene lookup returns CDR1 SQVTM and CDR2 ANQGSEA. Study-wide points: Authors suggested each seasonal flu vaccination may recruit only limited numbers of new T cells.

The source of this sequence is a man over 45 who received an inactivated influenza vaccine. This material consisted of non-naive T cells sorted from PBMCs, taken 45 days after vaccination. This chain uses TRBV29-1 with TRBJ1-1; 7 nucleotides line up with TRBD1. CDR3 sequence reads: CSVGGRQGNTEAFF. In nucleotides, the CDR3 is TGCAGCGTTGGGGGGAGACAGGGGAACACTGAAGCTTTCTTT.